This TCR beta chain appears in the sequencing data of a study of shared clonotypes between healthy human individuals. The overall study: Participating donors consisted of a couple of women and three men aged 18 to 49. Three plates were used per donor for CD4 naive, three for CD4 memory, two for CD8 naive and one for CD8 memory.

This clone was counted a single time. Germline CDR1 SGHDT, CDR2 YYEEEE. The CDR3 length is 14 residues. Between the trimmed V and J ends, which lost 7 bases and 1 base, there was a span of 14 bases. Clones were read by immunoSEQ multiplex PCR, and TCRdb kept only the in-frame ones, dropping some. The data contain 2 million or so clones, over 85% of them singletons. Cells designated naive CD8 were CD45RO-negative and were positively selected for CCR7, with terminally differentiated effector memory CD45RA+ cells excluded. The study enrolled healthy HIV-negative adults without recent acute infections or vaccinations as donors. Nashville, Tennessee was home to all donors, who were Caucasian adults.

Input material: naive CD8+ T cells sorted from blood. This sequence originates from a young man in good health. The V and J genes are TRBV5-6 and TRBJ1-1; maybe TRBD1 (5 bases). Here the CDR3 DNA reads TGTGCCAGCGATAGGGGAGGGTCGAACACTGAAGCTTTCTTT. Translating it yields CASDRGGSNTEAFF.